This TCR beta chain derives from a study of blood T cell repertoires in COVID-19. The repertoire was sequenced with immunoSEQ multiplex PCR; TCRdb's copy has only in-frame clones and lacks some. Among under 300,000 clones listed, around 85% were seen once. Germline V gives CDR1 MNHEY, CDR2 SVGAGI. Trimming left V 0 bases short and J 5 bases short, with 5 bases between. The CDR3 length is 13 residues. This chain joins TRBV6-5 and TRBJ1-5; the D is unclear. Sequencing was done on a sample of peripheral blood. The clonotype comes from a woman aged 40 to 49 with active or convalescent COVID-19. The CDR3 here is CASSYSRDQPQHF. The DNA of the CDR3 is TGTGCCAGCAGTTACTCCCGGGATCAGCCCCAGCATTTT.